This T cell receptor beta chain was identified in a study of human T cells and chemical hapten exposure. Whole-study context: Weekly administration of diphenylcyclopropenone to the scalp of patients continued throughout the roughly 26-week study.

Individual cDNA molecules each carried unique molecular identifiers attached by the library. TCRdb itself ran the RACE reads through MiXCR, one entry per CDR3 protein. The sample shows under 400,000 distinct CDR3 sequences, less than 6.5% of them seen only once. Germline V gene data show CDR1 as SGHRS and CDR2 as YFSETQ. Trimming removed 3 bases at V and 2 bases at J, with 14 bases between. The CDR3 extends over 15 amino acids. The time point: pre-sensitization, week 0. Documented treatment: therapeutic diphenylcyclopropenone sensitization with weekly scalp DPC. Ahead of each patch test application, blood was drawn.

This clonotype originated in a woman aged 50 to 60 with alopecia areata. Some clones in this sample may be carry-over from other donors' samples. The chain links TRBV5-1 to TRBJ1-1; unclear D gene. This material consisted of whole blood, taken in connection with sensitization to the hapten diphenylcyclopropenone (DPC). The CDR3 here is CASSSGIRENTEAFF. As DNA, the CDR3 is TGCGCCAGCAGCTCCGGGATACGAGAAAACACTGAAGCTTTCTTT.